One sample yielded the 10 T cell receptor beta chains listed below, sequenced in a study of T cells after somatic rescue of genetic block. The repertoire was sequenced with immunoSEQ multiplex PCR; TCRdb's copy has only in-frame clones and lacks some. Of 70,000 to 95,000 clones in the sample, 85% to 90% are singletons; the top ten hold around 1.5%. The specimen was peripheral blood mononuclear cells (PBMCs). These TCRs come from a woman in her late teens or twenties.

The CDR3 here is CASSWGSGSMAYEQYF. DNA for the CDR3: TGTGCCAGTAGTTGGGGGAGCGGGAGCATGGCCTACGAGCAGTACTTC. J is TRBJ2-7 and V is TRBV19; 8 bases match TRBD2. The V gene end was trimmed by 5 bases and the J gene end by 2 bases; junction bases not matched to a gene: 11. The CDR3 loop spans 16 amino acids. Germline-derived CDR1 and CDR2 are LNHDA and SQIVND (reference sequence).

For this clone: The same CDR3 also results from other DNA sequences found in this sample. This rearrangement joins TRBV7-9 to TRBJ1-5; D remains unclear. Germline CDR1 reads SEHNR; CDR2 reads FQNEAQ (reference sequence). Trimming took off 4 bases at V and 0 bases at J, with 10 bases between the two ends. CDR3 length: 15 amino acids. CDR3 nucleotide sequence: TGTGCCAGCAGCTCGGTCGGTAATAGCAATCAGCCCCAGCATTTT. This encodes CASSSVGNSNQPQHF.

This clone appeared a single time. This chain links TRBV15 with TRBJ2-1, with TRBD2 matching over 8 bases. Per the germline V gene, CDR1 is LNHNV and CDR2 is YYDKDF (reference sequence). This CDR3 has 15 residues. V was pared by 9 bases and J by 8 bases, with 15 bases of the junction left unmatched. The CDR3 nucleotides are TGTGCCACAGGCAGATCGGGAGGGCCGGTGGATGAGCAGTTCTTC. Residues: CATGRSGGPVDEQFF.

CDR3 bases: TGTGCCAGCACCACCGGGCCTACGCAGTATTTT. It encodes CASTTGPTQYF. This sequence joins TRBV6-6 and TRBJ2-3; no clear D gene. The V and J ends lost 7 bases and 8 bases respectively, with 10 bases between them. The CDR3 is 11 residues long. Germline V gene data show CDR1 as MNHNY and CDR2 as SVGAGI (reference sequence).

The gene calls are TRBV5-1 and TRBJ2-4, with D perhaps matching TRBD2 (5 bases). Germline CDR1 SGHRS, CDR2 YFSETQ. Trimming cost V 1 base and J 0 bases, with 8 bases left between them. The CDR3 length is 15 residues. Here the CDR3 DNA reads TGCGCCAGCAGCTTGAGGGCGGGAGCCAAAAACATTCAGTACTTC. Amino acid sequence: CASSLRAGAKNIQYF.

The chain employs TRBV5-1 and TRBJ2-3; possible D gene TRBD1, 6 bases. The CDR3 covers 13 residues. Germline assignment: CDR1 SGHRS and CDR2 YFSETQ. Between the trimmed V and J ends, which lost 4 bases and 8 bases, there was a span of 14 bases. The CDR3 coding sequence is TGCGCCAGCAGCCACCCGACAGGAGGTACGCAGTATTTT. Its protein is CASSHPTGGTQYF. Drawing the rest from reference TRBV5-1 and TRBJ2-3, the complete variable domain is KAGVTQTPRYLIKTRGQQVTLSCSPISGHRSVSWYQQTPGQGLQFLFEYFSETQRNKGNFPGRFSGRQFSNSRSEMNVSTLELGDSALYLCASSHPTGGTQYFGPGTRLTVL.

CDR3 residues: CSGGLSYEQYF. DNA of the CDR3: TGCAGTGGGGGCCTCTCCTACGAGCAGTACTTC. This rearrangement joins TRBV20-1 to TRBJ2-7, with TRBD1 as a possible D gene (5 bases). V was cut by 7 bases and J by 0 bases, with 7 bases left in between. This CDR3 is built from 11 residues. The germline V gene has CDR1 DFQATT and CDR2 SNEGSKA (reference sequence).

This chain uses TRBV4-3 with TRBJ2-7, with D perhaps given as TRBD1 or TRBD2 (5 bases each). The V and J ends lost 1 base and 3 bases respectively, with 7 bases between them. This CDR3 is 13 amino acids long. From germline, CDR1 is LGHNA and CDR2 YSLEER. The CDR3 spells CASSQGDLYEQYF. In DNA, the CDR3 is TGCGCCAGCAGCCAAGGGGACCTCTACGAGCAGTACTTC.

This clone was picked up one time. V is TRBV6-5 and J is TRBJ2-1; the match to TRBD1 covers 7 bases. Germline V lookup: CDR1 MNHEY, CDR2 SVGAGI. The CDR3 has 15 amino acids. J gave up 7 bases and V 3 bases, and 9 bases lay outside the gene matches. The DNA for the CDR3 is TGTGCCAGCAGTTATCTTCCGGACAGGAGGAATGAGCAGTTCTTC. Translated, it gives CASSYLPDRRNEQFF.

The gene calls are TRBV9 and TRBJ2-7; D may match TRBD1 or TRBD2 (5 bases each). This CDR3 spans 12 amino acids. Trimming removed 0 bases from V and 7 bases from J, with 8 bases in between. From germline, CDR1 is SGDLS and CDR2 YYNGEE. The CDR3 coding sequence is TGTGCCAGCAGCGTAGGTGGGGGAGAGCAGTACTTC. As protein: CASSVGGGEQYF. Complete variable domain (other parts from reference TRBV9 and TRBJ2-7): DSGVTQTPKHLITATGQRVTLRCSPRSGDLSVYWYQQSLDQGLQFLIQYYNGEERAKGNILERFSAQQFPDLHSELNLSSLELGDSALYFCASSVGGGEQYFGPGTRLTVT.